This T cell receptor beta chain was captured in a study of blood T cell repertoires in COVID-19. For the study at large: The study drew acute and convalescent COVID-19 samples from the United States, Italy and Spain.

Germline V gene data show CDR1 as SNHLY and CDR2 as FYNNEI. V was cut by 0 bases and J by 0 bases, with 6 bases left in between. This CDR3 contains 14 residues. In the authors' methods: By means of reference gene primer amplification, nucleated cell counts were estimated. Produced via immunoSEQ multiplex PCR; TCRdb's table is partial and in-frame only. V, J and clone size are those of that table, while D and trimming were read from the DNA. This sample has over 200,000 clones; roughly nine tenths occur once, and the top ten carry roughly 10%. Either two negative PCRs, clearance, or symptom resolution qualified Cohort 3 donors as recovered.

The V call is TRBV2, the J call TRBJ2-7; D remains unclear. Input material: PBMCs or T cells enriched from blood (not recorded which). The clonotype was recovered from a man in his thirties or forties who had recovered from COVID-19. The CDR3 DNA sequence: TGTGCCAGCAGTGAAGCCCCACTCTCCTACGAGCAGTACTTC. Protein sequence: CASSEAPLSYEQYF.